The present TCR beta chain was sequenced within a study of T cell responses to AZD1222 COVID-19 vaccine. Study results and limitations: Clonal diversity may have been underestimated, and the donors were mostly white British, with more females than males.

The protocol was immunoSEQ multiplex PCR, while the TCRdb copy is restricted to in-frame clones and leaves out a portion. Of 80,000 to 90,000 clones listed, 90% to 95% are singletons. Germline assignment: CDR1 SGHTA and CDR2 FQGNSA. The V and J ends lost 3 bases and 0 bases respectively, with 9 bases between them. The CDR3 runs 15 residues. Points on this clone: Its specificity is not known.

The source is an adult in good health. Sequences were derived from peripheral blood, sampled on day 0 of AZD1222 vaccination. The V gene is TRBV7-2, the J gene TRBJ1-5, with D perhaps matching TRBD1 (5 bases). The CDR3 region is CASSFSGISNQPQHF. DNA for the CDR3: TGTGCCAGCAGCTTCTCAGGGATTAGCAATCAGCCCCAGCATTTT.